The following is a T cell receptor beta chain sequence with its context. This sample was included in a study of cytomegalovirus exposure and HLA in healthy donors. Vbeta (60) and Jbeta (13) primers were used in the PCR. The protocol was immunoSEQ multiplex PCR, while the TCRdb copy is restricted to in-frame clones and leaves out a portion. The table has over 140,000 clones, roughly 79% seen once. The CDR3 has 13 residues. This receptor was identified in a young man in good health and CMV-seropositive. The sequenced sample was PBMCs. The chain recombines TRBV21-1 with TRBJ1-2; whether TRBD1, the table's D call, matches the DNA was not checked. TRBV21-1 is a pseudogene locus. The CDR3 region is CASSQTVNYGYTF. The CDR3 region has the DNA TGTGCCAGCAGCCAGACAGTGAACTATGGCTACACCTTC.